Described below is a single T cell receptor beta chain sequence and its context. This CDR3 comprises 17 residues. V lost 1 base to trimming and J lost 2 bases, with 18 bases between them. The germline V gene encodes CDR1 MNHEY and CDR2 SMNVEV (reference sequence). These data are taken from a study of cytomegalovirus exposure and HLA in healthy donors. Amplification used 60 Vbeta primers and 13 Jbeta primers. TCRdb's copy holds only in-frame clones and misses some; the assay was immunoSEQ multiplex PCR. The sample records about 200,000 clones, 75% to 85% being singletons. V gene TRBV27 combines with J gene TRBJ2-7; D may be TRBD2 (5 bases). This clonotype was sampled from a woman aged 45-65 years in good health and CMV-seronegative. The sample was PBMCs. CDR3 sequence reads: CASSLFGRGARAYEQYF. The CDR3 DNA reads TGTGCCAGCAGTTTATTTGGTCGCGGAGCGAGGGCCTACGAGCAGTACTTC.